The 21 T cell receptor beta chains presented below share a single source sample, sequenced in a study of blood T cell repertoires in COVID-19. Sequencing used immunoSEQ multiplex PCR; TCRdb keeps in-frame clones, though not all of them. The sample consists of hundreds of thousands of clones, 81% of them appearing once. Sequencing input: peripheral blood. Every receptor here comes from a woman of 80 years or more with COVID-19, enrolled during active disease.

The rearrangement uses TRBV27 and TRBJ1-3; perhaps TRBD1 as D (6 bases). The V and J ends lost 6 bases and 2 bases respectively, with 8 bases between them. The CDR3 has 13 amino acids. Per the germline V gene, CDR1 is MNHEY and CDR2 is SMNVEV (reference sequence). In nucleotides, the CDR3 is TGTGCCAGCAGATCAGGGGCTGGAAACACCATATATTTT. Translated: CASRSGAGNTIYF.

V is TRBV6-6 and J is TRBJ2-1, with D possibly TRBD1 on 5 matching bases. This CDR3 region has 18 residues. In germline, CDR1 is MNHNY, CDR2 SVGAGI (reference sequence). V dropped 5 bases and J dropped 5 bases, with 25 bases sitting between them. The DNA of the CDR3 is TGTGCCAGCAGTCTAGGTAGGGGTACGAAAGGGTTTAACAATGAGCAGTTCTTC. It codes for CASSLGRGTKGFNNEQFF.

The genes are TRBV18 and TRBJ2-1, with a tentative D call TRBD1 (5 bases). Per germline, CDR1 KGHSH and CDR2 LQKENI. The V end lost 4 bases, the J end lost 9 bases, and 22 bases lay between the germline ends. The CDR3 is 16 amino acids. CDR3 sequence reads: CASSRQGVSLLGEQFF. CDR3 in DNA: TGTGCCAGCTCACGACAAGGGGTTAGCCTCCTCGGTGAGCAGTTCTTC.

V is TRBV27 and J is TRBJ1-4, with D possibly TRBD1 on 6 matching bases. The germline V gene has CDR1 MNHEY and CDR2 SMNVEV (reference sequence). The CDR3 extends over 14 amino acids. Trimming left V 3 bases short and J 6 bases short, with 11 bases between. The CDR3 is CASSFWGGDEKLFF. For the CDR3, the DNA is TGTGCCAGCAGTTTCTGGGGGGGCGATGAAAAACTGTTTTTT.

The chain has TRBV28 and TRBJ1-1; D is undetermined. V lost 7 bases and J 5 bases, leaving 14 bases between the germline ends. The CDR3 has 13 amino acids. Germline V gene sequence: CDR1 MDHEN, CDR2 SYDVKM. The CDR3 DNA follows: TGTGCCAGCAAGACCCCACGGGAAACTGAAGCTTTCTTT. Encoded protein: CASKTPRETEAFF.

The chain employs TRBV7-2 and TRBJ1-2; D perhaps matches TRBD1 (6 bases). This CDR3 is 13 amino acids long. Germline CDR1 is SGHTA and CDR2 is FQGNSA. The ends were cut back, 5 bases at V and 8 bases at J, with 15 bases in the middle. The CDR3 loop reads CASSPHRTVGYTF. The CDR3 bases are TGTGCCAGCAGCCCCCATAGGACAGTCGGCTACACCTTC. The whole variable domain, remainder taken from reference TRBV7-2 and TRBJ1-2, is GAGVSQSPSNKVTEKGKDVELRCDPISGHTALYWYRQSLGQGLEFLIYFQGNSAPDKSGLPSDRFSAERTGGSVSTLTIQRTQQEDSAVYLCASSPHRTVGYTFGSGTRLTVV.

This clone showed up just once. The rearrangement uses TRBV9 and TRBJ2-3; tentative D call: TRBD2 (6 bases). Trimming cost V 0 bases and J 0 bases, with 8 bases left between them. The germline CDR1 and CDR2 sequences are SGDLS and YYNGEE. The CDR3 consists of 15 residues. Written as DNA, the CDR3 is TGTGCCAGCAGCGTAGCGGGGGAAAGCACAGATACGCAGTATTTT. Its protein product is CASSVAGESTDTQYF.

V and J are TRBV7-2 and TRBJ2-7, with TRBD2 identical over 8 bases. Trimming at V came to 5 bases and at J to 4 bases, leaving 7 bases not matched to a gene. The germline gives CDR1 SGHTA, CDR2 FQGNSA. The CDR3 length is 14 residues. The CDR3 here is CASSRGGAVYEQYF. In DNA, the CDR3 is TGTGCCAGCAGCCGGGGGGGGGCCGTGTACGAGCAGTACTTC.

The V call is TRBV4-3, the J call TRBJ2-7; 7 nucleotides agree with TRBD2. Germline lookup yields CDR1 LGHNA and CDR2 YSLEER. V lost 3 bases to trimming and J lost 4 bases; unmatched junction nucleotides: 9. This CDR3 comprises 15 residues. In nucleotides, the CDR3 is TGCGCCAGCAGCCACTCGGAGAGGGAGGGGTACGAGCAGTACTTC. Its translation is CASSHSEREGYEQYF.

The chain recombines TRBV28 with TRBJ1-2, with 8 positions matching TRBD1. Germline V lookup: CDR1 MDHEN, CDR2 SYDVKM. The ends lost 6 bases at V and 8 bases at J; junction bases unmatched: 5. The CDR3 contains 12 residues. The CDR3 loop reads CASSQTGEGYTF. The DNA for the CDR3 is TGTGCCAGCAGCCAGACAGGGGAAGGCTACACCTTC.

This rearrangement joins TRBV18 to TRBJ2-7; 7 bases are shared with TRBD1. The CDR3 is 15 residues long. The V and J ends lost 5 bases and 6 bases, in that order; junction bases with no gene match: 13. Germline assignment: CDR1 KGHSH and CDR2 LQKENI. The CDR3: CASSTGQSVFSEQYF. DNA for the CDR3: TGTGCCAGCTCAACGGGACAGTCGGTGTTCTCCGAGCAGTACTTC.

A remark on this clone: The same CDR3 arises from other DNA sequences in this sample as well. The chain combines TRBV30 with TRBJ1-4; tentative D call: TRBD1 (5 bases). Germline V gene data show CDR1 as GTSNPN and CDR2 as SVGIG (reference sequence). The V and J ends lost 0 bases and 1 base respectively, with 9 bases between them. CDR3 length: 15 amino acids. CDR3 nucleotides: TGTGCCTGGAGTGTACGGGGGGGAACTAATGAAAAACTGTTTTTT. Protein product: CAWSVRGGTNEKLFF.

In this sample, this clone turned up a few times. The CDR3 region is CASSEGGQGAGQPQHF. CDR3 nucleotide sequence: TGTGCCAGCAGTGAAGGGGGACAGGGCGCCGGTCAGCCCCAGCATTTT. The genes are TRBV2 and TRBJ1-5; 9 nucleotides agree with TRBD1. CDR3 length: 16 amino acids. CDR1 is SNHLY, CDR2 FYNNEI, per germline. V lost 1 base to trimming and J lost 6 bases; unmatched junction nucleotides: 7.

This chain uses TRBV5-1 with TRBJ2-3, with 10 bases matching TRBD1. Per the germline V gene, CDR1 is SGHRS and CDR2 is YFSETQ. Trimming removed 3 bases from V and 2 bases from J; junction bases left unmatched: 3. The CDR3 consists of 15 residues. In nucleotides, the CDR3 is TGCGCCAGCAGCTCCGGGACAGGGGTCACAGATACGCAGTATTTT. Amino acids: CASSSGTGVTDTQYF.

The rearrangement links TRBV7-9 to TRBJ1-5, with D possibly being TRBD1 (6 bases). Germline V gene sequence: CDR1 SEHNR, CDR2 FQNEAQ (reference sequence). The CDR3 sequence is 15 residues long. Trimming cost V 0 bases and J 3 bases, with 9 bases left between them. CDR3 sequence reads: CASSLAGGLNQPQHF. CDR3 nucleotide sequence: TGTGCCAGCAGCTTAGCCGGGGGGCTCAATCAGCCCCAGCATTTT.

The chain joins TRBV11-3 to TRBJ2-5, with 7 nucleotides matching TRBD1. Germline V gene sequence: CDR1 SGHNT, CDR2 YENEEA. The V gene end was trimmed by 8 bases and the J gene end by 2 bases; junction bases not matched to a gene: 11. The CDR3 is 15 residues long. The CDR3 region has the DNA TGTGCCAGCGCTAAGGGGGCTTTCTCACAAGAGACCCAGTACTTC. Protein sequence: CASAKGAFSQETQYF.

The chain has TRBV28 and TRBJ1-3; tentatively, D is TRBD1 (6 bases). This CDR3 has 17 residues. Deletions cut 6 bases from V and 3 bases from J, with 21 bases between. Germline loops: CDR1 MDHEN, CDR2 SYDVKM. In DNA form, the CDR3 reads TGTGCCAGCAGGGTCTATAAAGGGACACCGTATGGAAACACCATATATTTT. It encodes CASRVYKGTPYGNTIYF.

The V call is TRBV6-6, the J call TRBJ2-7, with TRBD1 identical over 7 bases. With 5 bases clipped from V and 6 bases from J, the junction kept 7 bases outside the gene matches. CDR3 length equals 13 residues. CDR1 is MNHNY, CDR2 SVGAGI, per germline (reference sequence). The CDR3 bases are TGTGCCAGCAGTGTTACAGGGGTCAGCGAGCAGTACTTC. Its protein product is CASSVTGVSEQYF.

The chain combines TRBV30 with TRBJ1-3; D remains ambiguous. V lost 0 bases, J lost 4 bases, and 7 bases lay in between. CDR1 and CDR2 from the germline V gene are GTSNPN and SVGIG (reference sequence). This CDR3 is built from 13 residues. The CDR3 loop is CAWSVVPGNTIYF. The DNA for the CDR3 is TGTGCCTGGAGTGTCGTTCCGGGAAACACCATATATTTT.

The CDR3 nucleotides are TGTGCCAGCAGTTCGGGTGGCTACACCTTC. This translates into CASSSGGYTF. The chain joins TRBV6-6 to TRBJ1-2; D uncertain. V was cut by 4 bases and J by 7 bases, with 4 bases left in between. This CDR3 comprises 10 residues. Germline V gives CDR1 MNHNY, CDR2 SVGAGI (reference sequence).

There are a few counts of this clone. The rearrangement links TRBV28 to TRBJ1-1; 8 bases line up with TRBD1. The CDR3 covers 14 residues. V shed 4 bases and J 4 bases; nucleotides not matched to a gene: 5. CDR1 MDHEN and CDR2 SYDVKM come from the germline V gene. CDR3 nucleotide sequence: TGTGCCAGCAGTTCACCGGGACAGGCCACTGAAGCTTTCTTT. Translating gives CASSSPGQATEAFF. The whole variable domain, remainder taken from reference TRBV28 and TRBJ1-1, is DVKVTQSSRYLVKRTGEKVFLECVQDMDHENMFWYRQDPGLGLRLIYFSYDVKMKEKGDIPEGYSVSREKKERFSLILESASTNQTSMYLCASSSPGQATEAFFGQGTRLTVV.